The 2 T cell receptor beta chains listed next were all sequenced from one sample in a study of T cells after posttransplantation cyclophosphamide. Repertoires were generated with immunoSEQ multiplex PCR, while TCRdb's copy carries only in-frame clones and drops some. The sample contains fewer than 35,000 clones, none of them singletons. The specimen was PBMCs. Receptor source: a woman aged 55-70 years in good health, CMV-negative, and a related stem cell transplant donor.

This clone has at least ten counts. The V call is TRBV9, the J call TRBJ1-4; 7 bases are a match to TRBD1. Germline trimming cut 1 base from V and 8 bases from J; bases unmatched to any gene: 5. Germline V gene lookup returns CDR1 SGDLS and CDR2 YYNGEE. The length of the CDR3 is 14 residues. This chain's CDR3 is CASSVQGDGEKLFF. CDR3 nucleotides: TGTGCCAGCAGCGTACAGGGGGACGGGGAAAAACTGTTTTTT.

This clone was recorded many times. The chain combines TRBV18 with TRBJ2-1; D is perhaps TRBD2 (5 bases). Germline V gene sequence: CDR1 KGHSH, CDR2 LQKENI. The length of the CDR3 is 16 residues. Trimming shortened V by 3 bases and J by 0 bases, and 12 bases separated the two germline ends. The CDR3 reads CASSPWTGSSYNEQFF. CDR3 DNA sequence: TGTGCCAGCTCACCTTGGACTGGGAGCTCCTACAATGAGCAGTTCTTC.